This passage covers 6 T cell receptor beta chains from one sample sequenced in a study of cytomegalovirus exposure and HLA in healthy donors (dated by TCRdb to about 2017). The protocol used for the library was the immunoSEQ multiplex PCR assay. For the multiplex PCR, a mixture combining 60 forward primers for TCR Vbeta segments and 13 reverse primers for TCR Jbeta segments was used. TCRdb limited this immuneACCESS table to in-frame rearrangements with V and J called. A share of clones is missing; checked studies link under half to unresolved V genes, and the rest is unexplained. This sample gives 80,000 or so clones in total; approximately 70% of them show up just once. The ten biggest clones cover around 10% of the sample. Sequenced: PBMCs. Every receptor here comes from a middle-aged woman in good health and CMV-seropositive.

This clone came up once. The V gene is TRBV7-6, the J gene TRBJ2-7; 8 bases match TRBD1. V dropped 2 bases and J dropped 2; count of bases not matched to a gene: 5. The CDR3 consists of 15 residues. The germline gives CDR1 SGHVS, CDR2 FNYEAQ. CDR3 loop: CASSLQGARTYEQYF. In DNA, the CDR3 is TGTGCCAGCAGCTTACAGGGGGCAAGGACCTACGAGCAGTACTTC.

This clone has more than one count but fewer than ten. This chain joins TRBV6-5 and TRBJ2-5; TRBD2 matches at 8 bases. The V and J ends lost 0 bases and 2 bases, in that order; junction bases with no gene match: 5. CDR1 is MNHEY, CDR2 SVGAGI, per germline. The CDR3 runs 16 residues. The CDR3 DNA reads TGTGCCAGCAGTTACTCGATCCAGCGGGGGCAAGAGACCCAGTACTTC. Translation: CASSYSIQRGQETQYF.

Written as DNA, the CDR3 is TGTGCCAGCAGACCGACAGGGGCCTATGGCTACACCTTC. As protein: CASRPTGAYGYTF. The V and J genes are TRBV7-9 and TRBJ1-2; 8 bases fit TRBD1. The CDR3 has 13 residues. Looked up from germline, CDR1 is SEHNR and CDR2 is FQNEAQ (reference sequence). V dropped 6 bases and J dropped 4; count of bases not matched to a gene: 4.

This clone was detected only a few times. As DNA, the CDR3 is TGCGCCAGCAGCCCCGGACTGGAAGCCGGGGAGCTGTTTTTT. Translation: CASSPGLEAGELFF. This sequence joins TRBV5-1 and TRBJ2-2, with D perhaps matching TRBD2 (5 bases). CDR1 is SGHRS, CDR2 YFSETQ, per germline. Trimming cost V 4 bases and J 6 bases, with 13 bases left between them. This CDR3 has 14 amino acids. Combining the CDR3 with reference TRBV5-1 and TRBJ2-2 gives the whole variable domain KAGVTQTPRYLIKTRGQQVTLSCSPISGHRSVSWYQQTPGQGLQFLFEYFSETQRNKGNFPGRFSGRQFSNSRSEMNVSTLELGDSALYLCASSPGLEAGELFFGEGSRLTVL.

The genes are TRBV10-3 and TRBJ1-2; D might be TRBD1 (6 bases). Germline V gene data show CDR1 as ENHRY and CDR2 as SYGVKD. V lost 10 bases and J lost 6, with 21 bases in between. The CDR3 runs to 14 residues. The CDR3: CATESEQGKDGYTF. The CDR3 DNA reads TGTGCCACCGAGTCCGAACAGGGTAAGGATGGCTACACCTTC.

CDR3 sequence: CASSDSGDRGRIDTQYF. In nucleotides, the CDR3 is TGTGCCAGCAGTGACTCGGGGGACAGGGGGCGCATAGATACGCAGTATTTT. The chain combines TRBV6-4 with TRBJ2-3; 12 bases are shared with TRBD1. This CDR3 is 17 amino acids long. J lost 5 bases, V lost 0 bases, and 6 bases had no gene match. The germline CDR1 and CDR2 sequences are MRHNA and SNTAGT.